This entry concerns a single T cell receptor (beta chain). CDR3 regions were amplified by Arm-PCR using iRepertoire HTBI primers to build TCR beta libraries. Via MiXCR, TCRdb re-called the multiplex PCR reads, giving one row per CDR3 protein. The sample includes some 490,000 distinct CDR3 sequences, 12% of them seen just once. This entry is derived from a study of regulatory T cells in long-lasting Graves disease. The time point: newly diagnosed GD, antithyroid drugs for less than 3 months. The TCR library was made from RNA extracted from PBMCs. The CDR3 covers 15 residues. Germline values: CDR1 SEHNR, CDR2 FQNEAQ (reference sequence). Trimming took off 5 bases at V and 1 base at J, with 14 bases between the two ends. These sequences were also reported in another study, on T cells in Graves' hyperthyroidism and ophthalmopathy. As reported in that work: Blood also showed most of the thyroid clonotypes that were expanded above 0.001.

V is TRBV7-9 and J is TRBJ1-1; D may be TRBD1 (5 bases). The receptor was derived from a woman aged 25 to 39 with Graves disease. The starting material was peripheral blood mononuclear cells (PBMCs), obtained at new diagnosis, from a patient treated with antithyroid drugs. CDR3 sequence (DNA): TGTGCCAGCAGCCCTCCTGACAGCCAGAACACTGAAGCTTTCTTT. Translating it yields CASSPPDSQNTEAFF.